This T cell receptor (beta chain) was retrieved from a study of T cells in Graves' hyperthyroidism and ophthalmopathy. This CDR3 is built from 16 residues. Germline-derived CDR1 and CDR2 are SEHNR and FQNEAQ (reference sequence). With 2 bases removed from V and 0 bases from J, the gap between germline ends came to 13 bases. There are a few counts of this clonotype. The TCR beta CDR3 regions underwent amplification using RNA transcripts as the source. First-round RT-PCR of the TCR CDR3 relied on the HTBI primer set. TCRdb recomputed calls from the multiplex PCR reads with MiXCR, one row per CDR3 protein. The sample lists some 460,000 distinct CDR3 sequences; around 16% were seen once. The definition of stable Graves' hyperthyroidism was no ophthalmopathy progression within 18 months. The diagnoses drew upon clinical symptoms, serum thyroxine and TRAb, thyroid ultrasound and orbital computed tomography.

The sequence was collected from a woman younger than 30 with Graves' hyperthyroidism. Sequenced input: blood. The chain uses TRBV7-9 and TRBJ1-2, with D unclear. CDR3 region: CASSLNLIGPNYGYTF. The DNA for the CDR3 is TGTGCCAGCAGCTTAAATTTGATAGGACCTAACTATGGCTACACCTTC.